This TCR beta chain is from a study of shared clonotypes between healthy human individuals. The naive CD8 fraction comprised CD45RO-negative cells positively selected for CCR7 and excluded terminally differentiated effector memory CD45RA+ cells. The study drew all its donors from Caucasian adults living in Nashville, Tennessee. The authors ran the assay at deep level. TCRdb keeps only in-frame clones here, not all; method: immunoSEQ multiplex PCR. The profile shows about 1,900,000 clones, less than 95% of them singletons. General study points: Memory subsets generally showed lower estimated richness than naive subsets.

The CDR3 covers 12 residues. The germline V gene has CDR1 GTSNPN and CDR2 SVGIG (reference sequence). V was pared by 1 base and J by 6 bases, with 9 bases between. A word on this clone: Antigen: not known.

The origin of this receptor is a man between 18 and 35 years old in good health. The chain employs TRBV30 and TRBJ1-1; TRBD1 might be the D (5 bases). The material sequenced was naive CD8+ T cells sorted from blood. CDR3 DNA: TGTGCCTGGAGTGATTTAGGGGCTGAAGCTTTCTTT. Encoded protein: CAWSDLGAEAFF.